Presented here are 11 T cell receptor beta chains from one specimen sequenced in a study of cytomegalovirus exposure and HLA in healthy donors. The PCR contained 60 Vbeta and 13 Jbeta primers. Repertoires were generated with immunoSEQ multiplex PCR, while TCRdb's copy carries only in-frame clones and drops some. The data show approximately 100,000 clones, roughly 82% seen once. Sequencing was carried out using PBMCs. The origin of the receptors is a man aged 45-60 years in good health and CMV-seronegative.

This chain links TRBV5-1 with TRBJ2-1; tentatively, D is TRBD2 (7 bases). V lost 0 bases and J lost 5, with 12 bases in between. CDR1 and CDR2 (germline): SGHRS, YFSETQ. This CDR3 spans 15 amino acids. For the CDR3, the DNA is TGCGCCAGCAGCTTGGGGGCGGGGGCAAACAATGAGCAGTTCTTC. This encodes CASSLGAGANNEQFF.

The rearrangement joins TRBV7-9 to TRBJ2-7, with 9 bases aligning to TRBD1. In germline, CDR1 is SEHNR, CDR2 FQNEAQ (reference sequence). Unmatched junction bases numbered 6, after V lost 6 bases and J lost 0 bases. The CDR3 is made up of 15 amino acids. CDR3 nucleotide sequence: TGTGCCAGCAGACGAGGACAGGGGCCCTCCTACGAGCAGTACTTC. Translated, it gives CASRRGQGPSYEQYF.

The chain combines TRBV19 with TRBJ2-2; D might be TRBD1 (5 bases). The ends were cut back, 7 bases at V and 6 bases at J, with 21 bases in the middle. The CDR3 has 16 amino acids. From germline, CDR1 is LNHDA and CDR2 SQIVND (reference sequence). Here the CDR3 DNA reads TGTGCCAGTACCGTCAAGGGGCCCGCTGAAGCCGGGGAGCTGTTTTTT. Protein product: CASTVKGPAEAGELFF.

The chain joins TRBV6-1 to TRBJ2-7; 8 bases are shared with TRBD1. V lost 3 bases and J lost 2; bases outside the gene matches: 12. CDR1 is MNHNS, CDR2 SASEGT, per germline. CDR3 size: 17 residues. The DNA of the CDR3 is TGTGCCAGCAGTGATAAGGTATGGACAGGGAGTACCTACGAGCAGTACGTC. Translated, it gives CASSDKVWTGSTYEQYV.

For this clone: The same CDR3 arises from other DNA sequences in this sample as well. The chain carries TRBV19 and TRBJ2-5; 9 bases match TRBD1. With 4 bases clipped from V and 3 bases from J, the junction kept 0 bases outside the gene matches. In germline, CDR1 is LNHDA, CDR2 SQIVND (reference sequence). This CDR3 is 13 amino acids long. CDR3 coding DNA: TGTGCCAGTAGTAGGGACAGGGAAGAGACCCAGTACTTC. This codes for CASSRDREETQYF.

CDR3 loop: CARAGGVDSPLHF. The DNA for the CDR3 is TGTGCCCGAGCCGGGGGGGTGGATTCACCCCTCCACTTT. V usage is TRBV10-3 and J usage is TRBJ1-6, with D maybe TRBD1 (5 bases). The CDR3 contains 13 residues. With 11 bases removed from V and 8 bases from J, the gap between germline ends came to 16 bases. Per germline, CDR1 ENHRY and CDR2 SYGVKD.

The rearrangement joins TRBV7-9 to TRBJ2-5; TRBD1 matches 7 bases. The V gene's germline CDR1 is SEHNR and CDR2 FQNEAQ (reference sequence). The CDR3 covers 15 residues. With 5 bases clipped from V and 11 bases from J, the junction kept 17 bases outside the gene matches. This CDR3 is CASSQTGARYGEQYF. DNA of the CDR3: TGTGCCAGCAGCCAAACAGGGGCGCGGTATGGAGAGCAGTACTTC.

This chain connects TRBV30 to TRBJ2-3, with TRBD2 identical over 11 bases. The V gene end was trimmed by 0 bases and the J gene end by 7 bases; junction bases not matched to a gene: 12. CDR1 and CDR2 from the germline V gene are GTSNPN and SVGIG (reference sequence). This CDR3 contains 17 residues. The CDR3 protein is CAWSVINLAGGPNTQYF. CDR3 coding DNA: TGTGCCTGGAGTGTGATAAATTTAGCGGGGGGGCCAAATACGCAGTATTTT. Variable domain in full (rest from reference TRBV30 and TRBJ2-3): SQTIHQWPATLVQPVGSPLSLECTVEGTSNPNLYWYRQAAGRGLQLLFYSVGIGQISSEVPQNLSASRPQDRQFILSSKKLLLSDSGFYLCAWSVINLAGGPNTQYFGPGTRLTVL.

V usage is TRBV19 and J usage is TRBJ1-5; TRBD1 matches 7 bases. Germline values: CDR1 LNHDA, CDR2 SQIVND (reference sequence). The CDR3 loop spans 16 amino acids. Trimming removed 2 bases from V and 0 bases from J; junction bases left unmatched: 4. CDR3 nucleotides: TGTGCCAGTAGTATACAAACAGGGGCTAGCAATCAGCCCCAGCATTTT. Its translation: CASSIQTGASNQPQHF.

The chain uses TRBV28 and TRBJ1-1, with D hard to call. The CDR3 length is 14 residues. CDR1 and CDR2 from the germline V gene are MDHEN and SYDVKM. Trimming took off 2 bases at V and 4 bases at J, with 11 bases between the two ends. CDR3 protein: CASSLHPPGTEAFF. The DNA of the CDR3 is TGTGCCAGCAGTTTACACCCGCCGGGCACTGAAGCTTTCTTT.

The rearrangement links TRBV7-2 to TRBJ2-3, with TRBD2 matching over 12 bases. Germline-derived CDR1 and CDR2 are SGHTA and FQGNSA. The junction had 5 bases not matched to a gene; V was cut back by 0 bases and J by 4 bases. The CDR3 has 17 amino acids. CDR3 amino acids: CASSLASSGGASDTQYF. CDR3 coding DNA: TGTGCCAGCAGCTTAGCGTCTAGCGGGGGGGCATCAGATACGCAGTATTTT.